This T cell receptor beta chain was documented in a study of blood T cell repertoires in COVID-19 (dated by TCRdb to about 2020). Some background on the complete study: Samples from collaborators originated in the United States, Italy and Spain and spanned both the acute and convalescent phases of COVID-19. The prospective study material was composed of cDNA or gDNA derived from T cells, B-cell-depleted T cells, or PBMCs. Samples came from the ongoing ImmuneRACE study (first 160 participants) plus 1,254 subjects from 6 global collaborators. The repertoires were released in a freely available public database meant as a resource for research on the immune response to SARS-CoV-2. A de-identified subject ID, COVID-19 status, age in years and sex were almost always included in the sample metadata. Deeply sampled blood TCRbeta repertoires from subjects exposed to, actively infected with, or recovered from COVID-19 were included in the dataset. Where HLA class I and class II types were available, the types were taken from metadata supplied by the sample provider, not from assay-based typing. Overall study outcomes, separate from this receptor: Clinical and demographic metadata were provided uncurated, with the amount varying by source and participant.

The collaborating institutions used their own protocols to collect whole blood in K2EDTA tubes. For TCRbeta analysis, collaborators shipped samples in one of three forms: frozen whole blood, isolated PBMCs, or DNA extracted from either of those sample types. Concerning this clone: Its antigen is currently not known. Qualities for individual bases were not recorded, and no much larger clone is one base off.

V loses 7 bases of germline sequence and J loses 4 bases, and the interval between the two ends is 13 bases. The CDR3 numbers 14 residues from cysteine through phenylalanine. Kept here is only the CDR3 DNA, which spans 42 bases and is read in frame from base 1. From the germline V gene, CDR1 is MDHEN and CDR2 is SYDVKM. TCRbeta CDR3 regions were amplified from genomic DNA by means of the immunoSEQ Assay, a bias-controlled multiplex PCR. In the authors' own workflow: The number of nucleated cells in each sample was estimated from the amplification of reference gene primers within the assay. To quantify the absolute abundance of each unique TCRbeta CDR3 rearrangement, sequence reads were collapsed and filtered. Productive Simpson clonality was computed per sample as the square root of Simpson's diversity index over productive rearrangements. TCRdb holds this immuneACCESS table with in-frame rearrangements only. Some clones are missing; in checked studies, unresolved V genes explain under half, and the rest has no known cause. That table gives V, J and clone size, and the DNA gave D and trimming. This sample holds around 69,000 clones; around four fifths were observed only once. Together, the top ten hold 1.8% of the sample.

The rearrangement combines TRBV28 with TRBJ1-4; matching of 6 bases hints at TRBD1 as the D gene. The sample taken for sequencing was peripheral blood. The receptor's source is a woman aged 60-75 years with acute or convalescent COVID-19. The DNA sequence follows: TGTGCCAGCACCCCTTACAGGGATAATGAAAAACTGTTTTTT. Its coded protein is CASTPYRDNEKLFF.